Listed below are T cell receptor beta chains from one sample, sequenced in a study of cytomegalovirus exposure and HLA in healthy donors. Assay: immunoSEQ multiplex PCR; the TCRdb copy retains only in-frame clones and omits some. The sample lists approximately 150,000 clones, about 80% occurring once. Sequences were obtained from PBMCs. The receptor source for this set is a woman between 40 and 55 years old in good health and CMV-seronegative. Both conserved end residues are part of each CDR3. D genes are given only for firm matches. Clone size is not always given. Where it is, it says once, few, many or a class for expanded clones.

d_call	v_call	j_call	clone_size	cdr3_nt	cdr3_aa
.	TRBV27	TRBJ2-5	.	TGTGCCAGCATCCCCCGAGAGACCCAGTACTTC	CASIPRETQYF
TRBD2	TRBV6-1	TRBJ2-3	few	TGTGCCAGCAGTGAAGCTAGCGGGGGGGCCACAGATACGCAGTATTTT	CASSEASGGATDTQYF
.	TRBV19	TRBJ2-1	.	TGTGCCAGTAGTATAAGAGGCGATGAGCAGTTCTTC	CASSIRGDEQFF
.	TRBV4-2	TRBJ2-7	once	TGTGCCAGCAGCCGCCAGGACAGAGCCTACGAGCAGTACTTC	CASSRQDRAYEQYF
.	TRBV14	TRBJ1-2	.	TGTGCCAGCAGCCTGGACGGCGCAGGGCGCTACACCTTC	CASSLDGAGRYTF
.	TRBV9	TRBJ2-2	.	TGTGCCAGCAGCGGGGAGATCGGGGAGCTGTTTTTT	CASSGEIGELFF
TRBD2	TRBV7-2	TRBJ2-7	.	TGTGCCAGCAGCTTAGGGCCCCTAGCGGGGTTCTCCTACGAGCAGTACTTC	CASSLGPLAGFSYEQYF
.	TRBV7-9	TRBJ1-1	.	TGTTCCAGCAGCTTAGACAGTCTCGGGAGGAACACTGAAGCTTTCTTT	CSSSLDSLGRNTEAFF
TRBD1	TRBV30	TRBJ1-1	once	TGTGCCTGGGTGGACAGGATCTACACTGAAGCTTTCTTT	CAWVDRIYTEAFF
TRBD1	TRBV18	TRBJ1-5	once	TGTGCCAGCTCACGGACCGGGACAGCGAATAGCAATCAGCCCCAGCATTTT	CASSRTGTANSNQPQHF
TRBD1	TRBV28	TRBJ2-7	.	TGTGCCAGCAGTCCACTTAGGACAGGTAAAGGGGACGAGCAGTACTTC	CASSPLRTGKGDEQYF
.	TRBV7-3	TRBJ1-1	.	TGTGCCAGCAGCTTAATAGCGAACACTGAAGCTTTCTTT	CASSLIANTEAFF
.	TRBV5-1	TRBJ2-3	.	TGCGCCAGCAGCTCCCTGGGCCAAGGGGCAGATACGCAGTATTTT	CASSSLGQGADTQYF
TRBD1	TRBV11-2	TRBJ2-1	.	TGTGCCAGCAGCCCCTTGGGTAGGGGGCAATCCTACAATGAGCAGTTCTTC	CASSPLGRGQSYNEQFF
.	TRBV28	TRBJ1-4	.	TGTGCCAGCAGTTTATGGACCGGAGGGACTAATGAAAAACTGTTTTTT	CASSLWTGGTNEKLFF
TRBD1	TRBV7-6	TRBJ2-7	once	TGTGCCAGCAGCTCCGCACAGGGGGAGCAGTACTTC	CASSSAQGEQYF
.	TRBV23-1	TRBJ1-2	.	TGCGCCAGCAGTCACGGTAAAGGTAGGAGCTATGGCTACACCTTC	CASSHGKGRSYGYTF
.	TRBV5-1	TRBJ2-7	once	TGCGCCAGCAGCTCTGGGCCTCAAGGGGCTGGGCAGTACTTC	CASSSGPQGAGQYF
.	TRBV5-1	TRBJ2-6	.	TGCGCCAGCAGCCCGGAAGTGCCTGGGGCCAACGGCCTGACTTTC	CASSPEVPGANGLTF
TRBD1	TRBV6-5	TRBJ2-6	.	TGTGCCAGCAGACTGACAGGGACTGGGGCCAACGTCCTGACTTTC	CASRLTGTGANVLTF
.	TRBV7-9	TRBJ2-1	.	TGTTCCAGCAGCCTGAAGGTGGGGGGAGAGCAGTTCTTC	CSSSLKVGGEQFF
TRBD1	TRBV18	TRBJ1-4	.	TGTGCCAGCTCGTCCCAACCGGGACAGGGTTCAACTAATGAAAAACTGTTTTTT	CASSSQPGQGSTNEKLFF
.	TRBV5-6	TRBJ1-5	once	TGTGCCAGCAGCTCCAGGGTTGACCAGCCCCAGCATTTT	CASSSRVDQPQHF
.	TRBV11-3	TRBJ2-5	.	TGTGCCAGCAGCTTAGATGGCTCGGGGCGGGGGACCCAGTACTTC	CASSLDGSGRGTQYF
TRBD2	TRBV29-1	TRBJ2-5	once	TGCAGCGCCACTCCCTCCCTCGGCGGGGGACGGGAGACCCAGTACTTC	CSATPSLGGGRETQYF
.	TRBV4-3	TRBJ2-7	few	TGCGCCAGCAGCCAAGGTACAGTCTCCTACGAGCAGTACTTC	CASSQGTVSYEQYF
TRBD1	TRBV7-9	TRBJ2-1	.	TGTGCCAGCAGCCACGGGACAGGGGTCTTGGATGAGCAGTTCTTC	CASSHGTGVLDEQFF
.	TRBV19	TRBJ1-3	.	TGTGCCAGTAGTATCCGGACAGACGGAAACACCATATATTTT	CASSIRTDGNTIYF
.	TRBV5-5	TRBJ1-5	.	TGTGCCAGCAGCTTCGGACAGACTAACAGCAATCAGCCCCAGCATTTT	CASSFGQTNSNQPQHF
TRBD1	TRBV4-3	TRBJ1-4	.	TGCGCCAGCAGCGGACAGGCAACTAATGAAAAACTGTTTTTT	CASSGQATNEKLFF
TRBD1	TRBV5-1	TRBJ2-2	.	TGCGCCAGCAGCTTGGGGCCCAGGGGGTTTGGCGGGGAGCTGTTTTTT	CASSLGPRGFGGELFF